This T cell receptor (beta chain) originates from a study of neoadjuvant anti-PD-1 for oral cavity cancer. Study results and limitations: Higher pretreatment Treg/Th17 ratios tracked higher pretreatment blood clonality.

This clone was observed once. No antigen is known for it. Only in-frame clones appear in the TCRdb table, and some are missing; sequencing was by immunoSEQ multiplex PCR. The repertoire consists of 10,000 to 15,000 clones, with about three fifths occurring once and the leading ten covering 2% to 2.5%. Germline V gene lookup returns CDR1 KGHSH and CDR2 LQKENI. This CDR3 is built from 15 residues. With 2 bases clipped from V and 2 bases from J, the junction kept 4 bases outside the gene matches. The TCR sequence derives from a person aged 40-85 years with oral cavity squamous cell carcinoma. Source: PBMCs, taken before nivolumab (anti-PD-1) treatment. The genes are TRBV18 and TRBJ2-3, with TRBD1 matching over 7 bases. CDR3: CASSPDRAFTDTQYF. In DNA, the CDR3 is TGTGCCAGCTCACCAGACAGGGCCTTCACAGATACGCAGTATTTT.